This T cell receptor beta chain comes out of a study of brain T cells in children with intractable seizures. Only cases whose brain tissue showed the highest T cell transcript signatures were sequenced. At least one anti-epileptic drug was given before surgery. Germline V gene lookup returns CDR1 SQVTM and CDR2 ANQGSEA. Trimming removed 4 bases at V and 1 base at J, with 15 bases between. The CDR3 runs 15 residues. The study, taken as a whole, reports: Viral specificity was inferred only from CDR3 similarity; HCMV serostatus was unknown.

Of note for this clone: Antigen specificity is unknown.

Libraries were prepared by immunoSEQ multiplex PCR; TCRdb keeps only in-frame clonotypes and omits some of them. Among 110,000 or so clones, around 94% were seen once, and the ten largest hold under 4.5%. The chain employs TRBV29-1 and TRBJ2-3; no clear D gene. The sequence was collected from a boy in the first two years of life with hemimegalencephaly and intractable seizures. The source material was peripheral blood, sampled at surgery. CDR3 coding DNA: TGCAGCGTTGTGGGCCGCCCATCAGGCACAGATACGCAGTATTTT. Protein product: CSVVGRPSGTDTQYF.